Given below is one T cell receptor (beta chain) in context. This clone was found once. Its antigen target is currently unknown. Within one base of it there is no much larger clone, and no base qualities were kept. These data come from a study of cytomegalovirus exposure and HLA in healthy donors (TCRdb year 2017). In the study overall: In an earlier analysis of roughly 590 of the donors, roughly 300 Gb of sequence data and 95 million to 130 million unique TCR beta sequences from about 190 million T cells were reported. A later genetic analysis took genome-wide SNP genotypes for about 65% of the 666 donors and used that subset as a discovery cohort. Alongside the repertoire data, information on donor age, sex, ethnicity and CMV serostatus was compiled. To predict cytomegalovirus infection status, the study brought together high-throughput TCR immunosequencing, statistical association of individual TCRs with disease status, and machine learning. The number of typed donors differed by locus: roughly 620-630 for A, B, C, DRB1 and DQB1; approximately 540 for DQA1; around 610 for DPA1; and roughly 450 for DPB1. Among a few hundred genotyped donors of the cohort, an average of 235,054 unique TCR beta nucleotide sequences were sequenced per donor, roughly 20% of them non-productive. In the later analysis, no new phenotypic data were used to find candidate immune exposures; instead, reliance was placed on TCR beta sequences and their occurrence across donors. An earlier analysis of 587 of the donors used high-throughput TCR beta sequencing to judge whether each TCR beta V gene segment behaved as functional or pseudogenic. All discovery cohort repertoires had been generated using a single sequencing platform. The aim of the study was to test whether cataloging public T cell receptors could identify signatures of past pathogen exposure. About 280 gigabases of sequencing data and roughly 81 million unique TCR sequences made up an early release that covered roughly 670 HLA-typed donors. Among the roughly 400 genotyped donors, around 81% belonged to the genetic ancestry cluster associated with self-reported Caucasian donors. Along with the approximately 700-subject first cohort, a separate validation cohort of over a hundred different subjects was used. HLA typing covered class I and class II loci at four-digit resolution. A later analysis re-examined previously published TCR beta repertoires from about 670 donors and added high-resolution HLA genotyping to investigate patterns of TCR occurrence. Four to six DR-DQ haplotypes were handled as single units for association and clustering, since linkage in the cohort was strong. The study used immunosequencing to profile the T cell repertoires of approximately 630 subjects and linked those repertoires to cytomegalovirus serostatus. Study-wide findings and limitations: An earlier analysis of approximately 600 of the donors showed that most TCR beta V segments appeared in productive rearrangements either about 90% or about 30% of the time, which broadly matched IMGT annotations. A few of the identified cytomegalovirus-associated TCR beta chains were confirmed in vitro to be specific for cytomegalovirus antigens. The sequencing pipeline was judged likely to have produced a cluster of highly shared sequence variants as a technical artifact. An association between a missense DCLRE1C variant and V-gene and J-gene trimming of TCR beta chains was found in a later genetic analysis and replicated in an independent cohort. In a later analysis, HLA-associated TCR beta chains showed more clonal expansion and lower generation probabilities than non-associated chains that were equally common. Correlated functional status among segregating V segments might be attributable to linkage disequilibrium, but an unknown experimental factor could not be ruled out. In both the original and validation cohorts, the classifier was reported to diagnose cytomegalovirus status with high specificity and sensitivity. Specific HLA alleles were associated with 15,000 to 20,000 TCR beta sequences at a false discovery rate of 0.05 in a later analysis. Because counts were too low, about 18 rarely observed V segments, including chromosome 9 orphons, were excluded from the earlier analysis of around 590 of the donors. In this cohort, only TCR beta chains were sequenced, and detectable features were limited by the absence of alpha or paired-chain data. Sequencing depth was assumed to be roughly uniform across donors in the presence/absence analyses, though that assumption may not hold. A later genetic analysis reported fewer N-insertions in productive TCRs among donors in an Asian-associated ancestry cluster than the roughly 650-donor mean. Because HLA typing was unavailable for some donors at each locus, only the typed subset was used in association tests. A further reported finding was that TCR beta sequences accurately predicted the HLA-A and HLA-B alleles for most subjects in the first cohort. The authors suggested that the approach could potentially be generalized to other disease states and immunological phenotypes. When HLA alleles, especially DR and DQ, strongly co-occurred, TCR associations were difficult to assign to individual alleles. In a later analysis, TCR association rates were found to vary across HLA loci, with the most associated TCRs seen for DRB1 alleles and the fewest for HLA-C alleles. According to a later analysis, parvovirus B19, influenza, CMV and Epstein-Barr virus appeared linked to several top co-occurrence clusters. The study gave a list of about 170 TCR beta chains associated with cytomegalovirus. Immune exposure information for the cohort was limited to CMV serostatus. Most CMV-associated TCR beta chains appeared to be HLA-restricted in a later analysis, and the HLA associations seemed to be driven largely by CMV exposure. While some public TCRs were present in many individuals, most TCR sequences turned up only very rarely across donors. Some IMGT-functional V segments, including TRBV6-2 and TRBV6-3, could not be told apart with the 87-base-pair reads, so those segments were excluded.

The cohort consisted of approximately 670 healthy bone marrow donors. All cohort members were sampled while nominally healthy, although unrecorded immune exposures were likely present. The donor tested CMV seronegative, placing the donor among the 350 or so seronegative members of the cohort. Each donor provided a peripheral blood sample, and peripheral blood mononuclear cells were used for TCR beta sequencing. The Qiagen DNeasy Blood Extraction Kit was used to extract genomic DNA from the blood cell samples. Library creation used the immunoSEQ multiplex PCR assay. For the multiplex PCR, a mixture combining 60 forward primers for TCR Vbeta segments and 13 reverse primers for TCR Jbeta segments was used. Amplification of the CDR3 region of rearranged TCR beta genes was performed with a multiplex PCR assay on genomic DNA. The Illumina HiSeq System was used to sequence the amplified TCR beta libraries as 87-base-pair reads. As for the original processing: A later analysis tallied 75 million to 95 million unique TCR beta chains across the approximately 670 repertoires, and around 9.9 million of those chains were shared by two or more donors. Raw reads were error-corrected and collapsed into unique sequences by a nearest-neighbor algorithm in which closely related sequences were merged to remove PCR and sequencing errors. V, D and J gene segments were assigned by aligning CDR3 sequences to IMGT reference sequences. Each retained sequence needed at least a six-nucleotide match to both a V gene segment and a J gene segment. A rearrangement counted as productive if the CDR3 had no stop codons and remained in frame with V and J, and every other rearrangement counted as non-productive. CDR3 was defined according to IMGT convention as the region running from the second conserved V-encoded cysteine to the conserved J-encoded phenylalanine. The earlier analysis of about 620 of the donors excluded sequences that lacked an unambiguous match to a single V gene segment. In an earlier analysis of approximately 590 of the donors, a V segment was called functional when productive rearrangements were above 56.7%, and segregating when the standard deviation between donors exceeded 5%. A statistical classification framework was built for diagnosing cytomegalovirus status from the catalog of TCR beta chain sequences. V and J gene assignment, in a later analysis, came from comparing TCR nucleotide sequences with IMGT/GENE-DB human TR gene sequences. In a later analysis, CDR3 sequences and most-parsimonious VDJ recombination scenarios were assigned using the TCRdist pipeline. In a later analysis, each TCR beta chain was defined by its CDR3 amino acid sequence together with its V-gene family, and reads lacking a unique V-gene family were excluded. A later analysis removed 500 to 600 highly shared, low-generation-probability nucleotide sequences to deal with suspected cross-contamination and a sequencing artifact. For each public chain, a later analysis derived a clonal expansion index from normalized ranks of inferred template counts within each repertoire. In a later analysis, generation probabilities were computed using a VDJ recombination model fitted to out-of-frame rearrangements, and the results were checked against IGoR. Hypergeometric tests were used in a later analysis to score TCR-TCR, TCR-HLA and TCR-CMV co-occurrence, with a repertoire-size bias correction applied to the TCR pairs. To estimate false discovery rates, a later analysis permuted the HLA or CMV assignments 20 times. In a later analysis, co-occurring TCRs were grouped using DBSCAN, with TCRdist sequence similarity added in when clustering inside HLA-allele-positive subsets. Co-occurrence clustering excluded repertoires with fewer than 30,000 or more than 120,000 public chains, plus five with anomalous nucleotide sharing. Entries here come from immuneACCESS through TCRdb and include only in-frame sequences with V and J called. Some clones fail to appear in such tables; in the studies checked, an unresolved V gene covers under half of the shortfall, and the cause of the remainder is unknown. Clone size and V and J calls were adopted from that table, with D and trimming inferred from the DNA. The sample data list under 250,000 clones, and 75% to 80% of these were observed just once. The ten largest clones take up less than 2% of the sample.

Based on the germline V gene (reference sequence), the CDR1 and CDR2 sequences are LNHDA and SQIVND. From the cysteine through the phenylalanine, the CDR3 covers 14 amino acids. CDR3 DNA is the only sequence kept; it has 42 bases, read in frame from the first base. V gives up 2 bases and J gives up 4 bases, and the segment between their germline ends measures 11 bases. Sequenced: PBMCs. Recombination joined TRBV19 with TRBJ1-2; a weak D assignment points to TRBD1 (6 bases agree). This sequence was found in a male donor in good health and CMV-seronegative. The CDR3 reads CASSIKDSLYGYTF. The DNA is as follows: TGTGCCAGTAGTATAAAGGACAGTCTCTATGGCTACACCTTC.